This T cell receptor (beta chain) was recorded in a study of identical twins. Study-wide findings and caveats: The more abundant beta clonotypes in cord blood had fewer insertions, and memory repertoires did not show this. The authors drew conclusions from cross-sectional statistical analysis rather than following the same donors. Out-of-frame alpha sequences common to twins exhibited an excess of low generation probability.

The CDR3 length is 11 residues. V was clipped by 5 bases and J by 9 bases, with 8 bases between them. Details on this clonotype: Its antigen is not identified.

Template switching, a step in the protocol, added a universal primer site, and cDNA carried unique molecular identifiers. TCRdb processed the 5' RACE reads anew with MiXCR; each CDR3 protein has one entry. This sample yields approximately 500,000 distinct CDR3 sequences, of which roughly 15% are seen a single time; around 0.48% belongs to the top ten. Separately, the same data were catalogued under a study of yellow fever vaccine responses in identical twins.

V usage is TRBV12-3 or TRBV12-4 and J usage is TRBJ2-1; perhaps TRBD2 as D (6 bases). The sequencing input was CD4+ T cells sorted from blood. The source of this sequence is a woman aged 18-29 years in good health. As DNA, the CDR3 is TGTGCCAGCAGTACAGCGGGTGAGCAGTTCTTC. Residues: CASSTAGEQFF.